This T cell receptor beta chain comes out of a study of brain metastases from non-small cell lung cancer. Worth noting for this clone: Its specificity is unknown.

Generated by immunoSEQ multiplex PCR, the TCRdb table keeps only in-frame clones and is missing some. This sample carries more than 14,000 clones, about 85% of them seen once, and the ten largest clones take less than 9%. There are 14 residues in the CDR3. The V and J ends lost 6 bases and 5 bases respectively, with 14 bases between them. Germline CDR1 LGHDT, CDR2 YNNKEL (reference sequence). Study-wide points: Metastases had sparse T cells but largely shared repertoires with primaries.

This clonotype was sampled from a donor over 35 with non-small cell lung cancer. V and J are TRBV3-1 (or the pseudogene TRBV3-2) and TRBJ1-3; D possibly corresponds to TRBD1 (5 bases). The sequencing sample was made of primary lung tumor tissue. The DNA of the CDR3 is TGTGCCAGCAGTCTCAGGGAGCGGAGAAACACCATATATTTT. Encoded protein: CASSLRERRNTIYF.